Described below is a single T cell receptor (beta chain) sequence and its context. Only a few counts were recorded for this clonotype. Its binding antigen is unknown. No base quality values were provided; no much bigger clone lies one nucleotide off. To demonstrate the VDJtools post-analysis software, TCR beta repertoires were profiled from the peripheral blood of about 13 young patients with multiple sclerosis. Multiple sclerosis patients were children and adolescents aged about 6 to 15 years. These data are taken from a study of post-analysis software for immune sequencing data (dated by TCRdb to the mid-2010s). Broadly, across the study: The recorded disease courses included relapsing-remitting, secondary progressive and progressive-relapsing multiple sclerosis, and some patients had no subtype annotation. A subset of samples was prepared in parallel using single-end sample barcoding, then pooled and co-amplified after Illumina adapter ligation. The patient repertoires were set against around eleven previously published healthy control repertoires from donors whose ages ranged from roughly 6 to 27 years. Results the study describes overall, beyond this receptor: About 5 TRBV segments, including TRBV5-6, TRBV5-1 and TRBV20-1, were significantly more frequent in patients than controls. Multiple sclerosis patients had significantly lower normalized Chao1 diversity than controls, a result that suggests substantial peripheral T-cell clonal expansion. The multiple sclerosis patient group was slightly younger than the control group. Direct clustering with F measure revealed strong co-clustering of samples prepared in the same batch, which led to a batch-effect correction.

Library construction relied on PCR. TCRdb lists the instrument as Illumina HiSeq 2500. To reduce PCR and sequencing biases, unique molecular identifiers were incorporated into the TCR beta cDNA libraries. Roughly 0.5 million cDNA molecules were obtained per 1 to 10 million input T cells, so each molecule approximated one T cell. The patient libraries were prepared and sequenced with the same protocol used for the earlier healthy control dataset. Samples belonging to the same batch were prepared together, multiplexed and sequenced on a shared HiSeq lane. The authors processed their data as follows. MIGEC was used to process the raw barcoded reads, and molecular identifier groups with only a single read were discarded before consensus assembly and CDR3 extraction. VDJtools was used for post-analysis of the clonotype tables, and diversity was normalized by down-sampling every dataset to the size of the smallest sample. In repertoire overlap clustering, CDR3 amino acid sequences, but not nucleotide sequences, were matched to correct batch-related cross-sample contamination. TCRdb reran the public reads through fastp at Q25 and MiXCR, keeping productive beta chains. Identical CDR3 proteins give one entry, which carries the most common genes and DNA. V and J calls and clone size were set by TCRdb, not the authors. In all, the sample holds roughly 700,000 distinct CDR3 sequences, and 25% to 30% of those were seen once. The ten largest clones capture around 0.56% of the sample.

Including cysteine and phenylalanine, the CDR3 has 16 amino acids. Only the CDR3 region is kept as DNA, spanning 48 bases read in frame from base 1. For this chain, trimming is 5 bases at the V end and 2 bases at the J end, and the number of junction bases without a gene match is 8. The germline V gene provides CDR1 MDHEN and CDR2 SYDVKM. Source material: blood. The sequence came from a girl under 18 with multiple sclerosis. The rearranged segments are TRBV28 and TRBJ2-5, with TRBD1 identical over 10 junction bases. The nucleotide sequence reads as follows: TGTGCCAGCAGTCCTGGGTTGGGACAGGGGCAAGAGACCCAGTACTTC. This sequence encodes CASSPGLGQGQETQYF.